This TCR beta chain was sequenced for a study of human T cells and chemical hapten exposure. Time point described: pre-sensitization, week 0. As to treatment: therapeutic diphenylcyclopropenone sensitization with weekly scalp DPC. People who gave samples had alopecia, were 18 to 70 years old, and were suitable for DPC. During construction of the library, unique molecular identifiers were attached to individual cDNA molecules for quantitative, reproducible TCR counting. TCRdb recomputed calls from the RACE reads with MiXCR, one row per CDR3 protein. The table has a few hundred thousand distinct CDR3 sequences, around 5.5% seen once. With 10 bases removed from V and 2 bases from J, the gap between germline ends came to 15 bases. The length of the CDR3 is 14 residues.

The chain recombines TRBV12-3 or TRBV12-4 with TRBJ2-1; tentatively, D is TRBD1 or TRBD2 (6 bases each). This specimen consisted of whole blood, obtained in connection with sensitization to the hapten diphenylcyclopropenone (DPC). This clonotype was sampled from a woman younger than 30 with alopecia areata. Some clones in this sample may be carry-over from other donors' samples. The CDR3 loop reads CATVPGGPYNEQFF. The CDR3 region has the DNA TGTGCCACCGTTCCCGGGGGCCCCTACAATGAGCAGTTCTTC.